The present entry profiles one TCR beta chain with its context. TCRdb passed the PCR reads through MiXCR, listing each CDR3 protein once. The sample holds around 460,000 distinct CDR3 sequences, about a fifth seen once. This sample was taken from a study of molecular identifiers for immune sequencing clone quantification. This CDR3 is built from 14 residues. Trimming stripped 4 bases from V and 3 bases from J, with 15 bases between. Germline CDR1 DFQATT, CDR2 SNEGSKA (reference sequence). This sequence joins TRBV20-1 and TRBJ2-5; no clear D. The sample was naive CD8+ T cells from blood, with Jurkat cell RNA spiked in. Subset described: FACS-sorted CD8+CD4-CCR7+CD45RA+ naive T cells. The receptor was derived from a human donor in good health. Some libraries in this study had Jurkat cell RNA spiked in. The CDR3 DNA reads TGCAGTGCTACCTTTGGTGTAGCAGAAGAGACCCAGTACTTC. This gives the protein CSATFGVAEETQYF.